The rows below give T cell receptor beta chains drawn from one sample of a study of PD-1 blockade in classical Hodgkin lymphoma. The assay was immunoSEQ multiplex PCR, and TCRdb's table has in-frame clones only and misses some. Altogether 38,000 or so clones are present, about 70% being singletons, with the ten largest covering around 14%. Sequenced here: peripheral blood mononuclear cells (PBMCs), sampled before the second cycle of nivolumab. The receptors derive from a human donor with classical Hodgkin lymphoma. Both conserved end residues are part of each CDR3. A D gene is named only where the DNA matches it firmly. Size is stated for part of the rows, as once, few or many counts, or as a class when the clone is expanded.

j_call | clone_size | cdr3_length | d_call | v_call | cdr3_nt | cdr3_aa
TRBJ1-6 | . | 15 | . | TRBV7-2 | TGTGCCAGCAGCTTAGATGGGCCTACCTCCAGGGCCCTCCACTTT | CASSLDGPTSRALHF
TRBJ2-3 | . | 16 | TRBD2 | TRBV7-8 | TGTGCCAGCAGCCCGTACGGTTCTAGCGGGGGGGGTACGCAGTATTTT | CASSPYGSSGGGTQYF
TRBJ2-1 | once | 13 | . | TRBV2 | TGTGCCAGGGGAGGGGGGGGATACAATGAGCAGTTCTTC | CARGGGGYNEQFF
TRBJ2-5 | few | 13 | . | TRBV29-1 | TGCAGCGTTGATATCGGGGGTAGAGAGACCCAGTACTTC | CSVDIGGRETQYF
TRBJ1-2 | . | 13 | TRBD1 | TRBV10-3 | TGTGCCATCACCGCTACAGGGGGCGATGGCTACACCTTC | CAITATGGDGYTF
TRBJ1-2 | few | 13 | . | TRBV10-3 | TGTGCCATCAGTGAAGGTCTGGGGTTTGGCTACACCTTC | CAISEGLGFGYTF
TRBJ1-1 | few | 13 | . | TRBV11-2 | TGTGCCAGCAGCGTAGGGTTGAACACTGAAGCTTTCTTT | CASSVGLNTEAFF
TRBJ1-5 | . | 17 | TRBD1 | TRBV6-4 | TGTGCCAGCAGTACCTCGGGACAGGCGCCCTTCAATCAGCCCCAGCATTTT | CASSTSGQAPFNQPQHF
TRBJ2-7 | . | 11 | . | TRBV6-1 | TGTGCCAGCAACAGGGACTACGAGCAGTACTTC | CASNRDYEQYF
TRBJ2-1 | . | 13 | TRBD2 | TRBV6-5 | TGTGCCAGCAGGCGACTAGACGGGAGGGAGCAGTTCTTC | CASRRLDGREQFF
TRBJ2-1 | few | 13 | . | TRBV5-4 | TGTGCCAGCAGCCCCCTAGGGGACAATGAGCAGTTCTTC | CASSPLGDNEQFF
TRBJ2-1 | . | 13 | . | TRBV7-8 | TGTGCCAGCAGCTTAGAAATCGACAATGAGCAGTTCTTC | CASSLEIDNEQFF
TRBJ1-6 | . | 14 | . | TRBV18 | TGTGCCAGCTCGCTACAGGGCTATAATTCACCCCTCCACTTT | CASSLQGYNSPLHF
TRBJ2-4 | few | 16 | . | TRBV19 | TGTGCCAGTAGTATGAATTTGGGGGCTGGTGAAAACATTCAGTACTTC | CASSMNLGAGENIQYF
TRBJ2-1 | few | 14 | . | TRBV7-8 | TGTGCCAGCAGCTATACATTGAGCGGCAATGAGCAGTTCTTC | CASSYTLSGNEQFF
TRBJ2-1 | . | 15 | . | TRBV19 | TGTGCCAGTAGACCTGACAGAGGCTCCTACAATGAGCAGTTCTTC | CASRPDRGSYNEQFF
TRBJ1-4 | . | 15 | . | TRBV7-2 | TGTGCCAGCAGCTTACGCCCGGAGACTAATGAAAAACTGTTTTTT | CASSLRPETNEKLFF
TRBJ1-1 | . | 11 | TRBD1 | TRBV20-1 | TGCAGTGCTAACCCAGGGGGCCGGAGGGCTTTT | CSANPGGRRAF
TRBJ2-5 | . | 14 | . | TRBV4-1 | TGCGCCAGCAGCCGCGAGGGACTCCTGGAGACCCAGTACTTC | CASSREGLLETQYF
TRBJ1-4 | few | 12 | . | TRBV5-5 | TGTGCCAGCAGCCCCGGGACAGAAAAACTGTTTTTT | CASSPGTEKLFF
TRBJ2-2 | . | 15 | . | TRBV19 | TGTGCCAGTAGTAAAGAACAGGGCTACACCGGGGAGCTGTTTTTT | CASSKEQGYTGELFF
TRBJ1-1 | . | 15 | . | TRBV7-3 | TGTGCCAGCAGCAGTTCTAGACGGCAGAACACTGAAGCTTTCTTT | CASSSSRRQNTEAFF
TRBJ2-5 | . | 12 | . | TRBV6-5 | TGTGCCAGCAGCTCCTCGCTAAAGACCCAGTACTTC | CASSSSLKTQYF
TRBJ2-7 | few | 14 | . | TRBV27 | TGTGCCAGCAGTTTCGGGGGCCCCGCCTACGAGCAGTACTTC | CASSFGGPAYEQYF
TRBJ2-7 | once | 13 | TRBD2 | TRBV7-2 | TGTGCCAGCAGCCCTCGGGGGGTTGGGGAGCAGTACTTC | CASSPRGVGEQYF
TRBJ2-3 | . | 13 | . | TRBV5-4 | TGTGCCAGCAGCTTTAGGGGCGCAGATACGCAGTATTTT | CASSFRGADTQYF
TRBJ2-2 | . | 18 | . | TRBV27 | TGTGCCAGCAGTCCGAGACCCAGGGGCCCGCAAGGCACCGGGGAGCTGTTTTTT | CASSPRPRGPQGTGELFF
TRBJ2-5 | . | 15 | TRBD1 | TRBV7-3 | TGTGCCAGCAGCCTATCCGGGACAGGGGTTGAGACCCAGTACTTC | CASSLSGTGVETQYF
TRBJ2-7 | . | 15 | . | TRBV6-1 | TGTGCCAGCAGTTTAAGCGGGGCGGGGGCTTACGAGCAGTACTTC | CASSLSGAGAYEQYF
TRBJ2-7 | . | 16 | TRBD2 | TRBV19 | TGTGCCAGTAGTATAAAACTAGCGGGAGTTTCCTACGAGCAGTACTTC | CASSIKLAGVSYEQYF
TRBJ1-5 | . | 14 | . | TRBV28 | TGTGCCAGCAAAGGGGGGTTGGAAAGTCAGCCCCAGCATTTT | CASKGGLESQPQHF
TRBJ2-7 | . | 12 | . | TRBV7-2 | TGTGCCAGCAGCGATAGGGGCTACGAGCAGTACTTC | CASSDRGYEQYF
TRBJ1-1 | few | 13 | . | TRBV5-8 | TGTGCCAGCAGCTTGTACAGGGTCACTGAAGCTTTCTTT | CASSLYRVTEAFF
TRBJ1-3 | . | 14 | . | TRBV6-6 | TGTGCCAGCTGCCCGAGGGGGGAGGGAAACACCATATATTTT | CASCPRGEGNTIYF
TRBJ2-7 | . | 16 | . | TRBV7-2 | TGTGCCAGCAGCTTAGTTAGGAGTCAGGGAGCGGTCGAGCAGTACTTC | CASSLVRSQGAVEQYF
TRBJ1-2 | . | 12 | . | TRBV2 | TGTGCCAGCAGTGTTGGGGCCCGTTACTACACCTTC | CASSVGARYYTF
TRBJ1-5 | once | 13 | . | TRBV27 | TGTGCCAGCAGTTTTTTTTATGGTCAGCCCCAGCATTTT | CASSFFYGQPQHF
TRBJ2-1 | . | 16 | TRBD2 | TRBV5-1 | TGCGCCAGCAGCTCTCTAGCGGGAGGGCCGCACAATGAGCAGTTCTTC | CASSSLAGGPHNEQFF
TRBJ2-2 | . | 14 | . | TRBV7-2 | TGTGCCAGCAGCTTAGACAGGAACACCGGGGAGCTGTTTTTT | CASSLDRNTGELFF
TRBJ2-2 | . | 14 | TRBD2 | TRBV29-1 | TGCAGCGTTGGAAGAGCGGGAGTTACCGGGGAGCTGTTTTTT | CSVGRAGVTGELFF
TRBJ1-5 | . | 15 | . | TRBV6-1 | TGTGCCAGCAGTGGACCGGGGATTAGCAATCAGCCCCAGCATTTT | CASSGPGISNQPQHF
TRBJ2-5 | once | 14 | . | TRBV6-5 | TGTGCCAGCAGTTACTCGAGTGGCGGGGAGACCCAGTACTTC | CASSYSSGGETQYF
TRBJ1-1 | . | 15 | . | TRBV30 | TGTGCCTGGAGTGTAGCCGGCAGCATGAACACTGAAGCTTTCTTT | CAWSVAGSMNTEAFF
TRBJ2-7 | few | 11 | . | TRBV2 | TGTGCCAGCAGCGAACTCTACGAGCAGTACTTC | CASSELYEQYF
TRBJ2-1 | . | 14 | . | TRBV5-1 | TGCGCCAGCAGCGTACAACGGCCCAACAATGAGCAGTTCTTC | CASSVQRPNNEQFF
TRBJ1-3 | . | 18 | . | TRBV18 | TGTGCCAGCTCACCACTCTCGCAGGGCGAAAGCTCTGGAAACACCATATATTTT | CASSPLSQGESSGNTIYF
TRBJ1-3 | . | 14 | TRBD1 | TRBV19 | TGTGCCAGTACGACGACAGGGGTTGGAAACACCATATATTTT | CASTTTGVGNTIYF
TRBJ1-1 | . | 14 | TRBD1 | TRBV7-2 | TGTGCCAGCAGCTTGGGGACAGTGAACACTGAAGCTTTCTTT | CASSLGTVNTEAFF
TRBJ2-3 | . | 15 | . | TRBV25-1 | TGTGCCAGCAGATCTGGGGCGGGGCCCACAGATACGCAGTATTTT | CASRSGAGPTDTQYF
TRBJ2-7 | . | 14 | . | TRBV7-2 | TGTGCCAGCAGCGCTCAGGAGAGCTCCTACGAGCAGTACTTC | CASSAQESSYEQYF
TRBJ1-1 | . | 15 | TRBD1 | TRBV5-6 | TGTGCCAGCTACAGGGGGCCGAGGTCGAACACTGAAGCTTTCTTT | CASYRGPRSNTEAFF
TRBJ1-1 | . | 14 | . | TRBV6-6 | TGTGCCAGCAGTTACTCGATTGGCGCTCCTGAAGCTTTCTTT | CASSYSIGAPEAFF
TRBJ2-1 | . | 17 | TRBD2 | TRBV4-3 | TGCGCCAGCAGCCAAGAAAGCGTACTAGCGGGGTACAATGAGCAGTTCTTC | CASSQESVLAGYNEQFF
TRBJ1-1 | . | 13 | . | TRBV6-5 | TGTGCCAGCAGTTACGTGGGAATCACTGAAGCTTTCTTT | CASSYVGITEAFF
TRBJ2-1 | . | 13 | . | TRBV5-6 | TGTGCCAGCAGCTTGGTTCGGGGCAATGAGCAGTTCTTC | CASSLVRGNEQFF